One sample yielded the 32 T cell receptor beta chains listed below, sequenced in a study of blood T cell repertoires in COVID-19. Some clones are missing from TCRdb's copy, which holds only in-frame ones; the method was immunoSEQ multiplex PCR. Of fewer than 450,000 clones detected, more than 70% appear once; the ten largest clones hold more than 1%. Sequencing was carried out using PBMCs or T cells enriched from blood (not recorded which). The origin of the receptors is a woman aged 18-29 years who had recovered from COVID-19.

The gene calls are TRBV7-8 and TRBJ2-2, with a tentative D call TRBD2 (5 bases). The CDR3 totals 16 residues. Germline CDR1 SGHVS, CDR2 FQNEAQ. V lost 0 bases and J 4 bases, leaving 12 bases between the germline ends. Here the CDR3 DNA reads TGTGCCAGCAGCTTAGCGAGCGGTTGGGTCACCGGGGAGCTGTTTTTT. Encoded protein: CASSLASGWVTGELFF.

The J gene is TRBJ2-7, the V gene TRBV10-1, with 12 bases lining up with TRBD2. The CDR3 extends over 17 amino acids. CDR1 and CDR2 from the germline V gene are WNHNN and SYGVQD (reference sequence). After removal of 2 bases from V and 1 base from J, the junction contained 6 bases not matched to a gene. The CDR3 nucleotides read TGCGCCAGCAGTGAGCCCCGACTAGCGGGGGCGTCCTACGAGCAGTACTTC. It codes for CASSEPRLAGASYEQYF.

The chain carries TRBV4-1 and TRBJ1-2; 8 nucleotides align to TRBD1. CDR1 MGHRA and CDR2 YSYEKL come from the germline V gene. This CDR3 is built from 14 residues. The J segment lost 4 bases and the V segment lost 8 bases, leaving 9 bases of the junction unmatched. In nucleotides, the CDR3 is TGCGCCAGCCGGGGGACAGGCGGGGGCTATGGCTACACCTTC. Translation: CASRGTGGGYGYTF.

The rearrangement uses TRBV13 and TRBJ1-2; 7 nucleotides match TRBD1. The CDR3 spans 17 residues. CDR1 and CDR2 from the germline V gene are PRHDT and FYEKMQ (reference sequence). The V gene end was trimmed by 0 bases and the J gene end by 3 bases; junction bases not matched to a gene: 10. In DNA form, the CDR3 reads TGTGCCAGCAGCTTAGGCCGTCCGAGACAGGGTGACTATGGCTACACCTTC. Encoded protein: CASSLGRPRQGDYGYTF.

V gene TRBV9 combines with J gene TRBJ2-3, with TRBD2 matching over 8 bases. V lost 1 base to trimming and J lost 2 bases; unmatched junction nucleotides: 9. This CDR3 spans 17 amino acids. Germline loops: CDR1 SGDLS, CDR2 YYNGEE. DNA of the CDR3: TGTGCCAGCAGCGTAAACTCCGGGGGGGCGGTCACAGATACGCAGTATTTT. Amino acids: CASSVNSGGAVTDTQYF.

The J gene is TRBJ1-4, the V gene TRBV28, with a weak D call TRBD1 (6 bases). Trimming took 3 bases from V and 7 from J, leaving 9 bases between them. Germline V gene lookup returns CDR1 MDHEN and CDR2 SYDVKM. This CDR3 has 13 amino acids. The CDR3 sequence: CASSFGQPEKLFF. CDR3 DNA sequence: TGTGCCAGCAGTTTTGGACAGCCTGAAAAACTGTTTTTT.

This clone was detected only a few times. The V gene is TRBV7-9, the J gene TRBJ1-5, with TRBD1 identical over 7 bases. Germline V gene data show CDR1 as SEHNR and CDR2 as FQNEAQ (reference sequence). The CDR3 contains 14 residues. The V gene end was trimmed by 5 bases and the J gene end by 3 bases; junction bases not matched to a gene: 4. The CDR3 reads CASSPTGYNQPQHF. DNA of the CDR3: TGTGCCAGCAGCCCGACAGGGTACAATCAGCCCCAGCATTTT.

V gene TRBV7-6 combines with J gene TRBJ1-1, with 8 bases lining up with TRBD1. The CDR3 extends over 14 amino acids. The germline V gene has CDR1 SGHVS and CDR2 FNYEAQ. V gave up 5 bases and J gave up 7 bases; unmatched junction bases: 9. The DNA for the CDR3 is TGTGCCAGCAGCAAAGGGACAGGATTAAATGAAGCTTTCTTT. Its translation: CASSKGTGLNEAFF.

This chain uses TRBV4-1 with TRBJ2-7; maybe TRBD1 (6 bases). CDR1 and CDR2 from the germline V gene are MGHRA and YSYEKL. CDR3 size: 13 residues. Trimming shortened V by 6 bases and J by 6 bases, and 15 bases separated the two germline ends. The CDR3 DNA reads as TGCGCCAGCAGGCCCACAGGGTTCGTCGAGCAGTACTTC. Translated, it gives CASRPTGFVEQYF.

The chain couples TRBV2 to TRBJ2-1, with D unclear. The ends were cut back, 2 bases at V and 3 bases at J, with 5 bases in the middle. This CDR3 region has 13 residues. Germline CDR1 and CDR2: SNHLY and FYNNEI. In DNA, the CDR3 is TGTGCCAGCAGTGAACTCCGCTACAATGAGCAGTTCTTC. It codes for CASSELRYNEQFF.

This clone was observed a single time. This chain uses TRBV7-9 with TRBJ2-3, with 10 bases identical to TRBD1. Germline V gene lookup returns CDR1 SEHNR and CDR2 FQNEAQ (reference sequence). The CDR3 extends over 18 amino acids. Trimming removed 4 bases from V and 4 bases from J; junction bases left unmatched: 14. The CDR3 DNA follows: TGTGCCAGCAGCTCCCAACCGGGACAGGGGTTCGTCTCAGATACGCAGTATTTT. It is translated as CASSSQPGQGFVSDTQYF.

This sequence joins TRBV5-1 and TRBJ1-6, with 12 bases aligning to TRBD1. Germline V lookup: CDR1 SGHRS, CDR2 YFSETQ. This CDR3 spans 16 amino acids. The junction had 7 bases not matched to a gene; V was cut back by 2 bases and J by 10 bases. The CDR3 nucleotides read TGCGCCAGCAGCTTCTCCGGGACAGGGGGCAACTCACCCCTCCACTTT. Translating gives CASSFSGTGGNSPLHF.

In regard to this clone: The same CDR3 can be traced to other DNA sequences in this sample. The CDR3 DNA is TGCGCCAGCAGCTTGGGACAGGGCGGCACTGAAGCTTTCTTT. Translated, it gives CASSLGQGGTEAFF. The chain uses TRBV5-1 and TRBJ1-1; 7 bases map to TRBD1. V shed 0 bases and J 4 bases; nucleotides not matched to a gene: 3. The CDR3 consists of 14 residues. CDR1 is SGHRS, CDR2 YFSETQ, per germline.

The sample holds a few counts of this clone. V is TRBV9 and J is TRBJ1-2; the D gene is possibly TRBD1 (6 bases). From germline, CDR1 is SGDLS and CDR2 YYNGEE. The V and J ends lost 3 bases and 8 bases respectively, with 14 bases between them. The CDR3 is made up of 13 amino acids. CDR3 coding DNA: TGTGCCAGCAGCGAGCTACAGGGTTGGGGCTACACCTTC. It encodes CASSELQGWGYTF.

The chain recombines TRBV6-4 with TRBJ2-3; D may be TRBD1 (6 bases). The CDR3 runs 14 residues. Per the germline V gene, CDR1 is MRHNA and CDR2 is SNTAGT. V shed 2 bases and J shed 3 bases, with 9 bases lying between them. CDR3 region: CASSDGGWTDTQYF. For the CDR3, the DNA is TGTGCCAGCAGTGACGGGGGCTGGACAGATACGCAGTATTTT.

V usage is TRBV2 and J usage is TRBJ1-2; D remains unclear. Germline CDR1 and CDR2: SNHLY and FYNNEI. CDR3 length equals 12 residues. The V end lost 7 bases, the J end lost 2 bases, and 8 bases lay between the germline ends. The CDR3 DNA follows: TGTGCCAGCACGGGAGGGAACTATGGCTACACCTTC. As protein: CASTGGNYGYTF. The complete variable domain, with remaining parts taken from reference TRBV2 and TRBJ1-2, reads EPEVTQTPSHQVTQMGQEVILRCVPISNHLYFYWYRQILGQKVEFLVSFYNNEISEKSEIFDDQFSVERPDGSNFTLKIRSTKLEDSAMYFCASTGGNYGYTFGSGTRLTVV.

The gene calls are TRBV2 and TRBJ2-7; D unclear. The CDR3 spans 15 residues. The germline V and J ends were trimmed by 1 base and 3 bases, with 13 bases remaining between them. Germline values: CDR1 SNHLY, CDR2 FYNNEI. CDR3 region: CASSEEVKTYYEQYF. The CDR3 DNA is TGTGCCAGCAGTGAAGAAGTGAAAACCTACTACGAGCAGTACTTC.

The chain links TRBV30 to TRBJ1-6; D is ambiguous. Germline assignment: CDR1 GTSNPN and CDR2 SVGIG (reference sequence). V gave up 1 base and J gave up 10 bases, with 8 bases separating them. The CDR3 is 12 residues long. As DNA, the CDR3 is TGTGCCTGGAGTGAAGAGGGATCACCCCTCCACTTT. Amino acids: CAWSEEGSPLHF.

The rearrangement uses TRBV6-1 and TRBJ1-1, with a possible D match to TRBD1 (5 bases). There are 12 residues in the CDR3. V gave up 3 bases and J gave up 11 bases, with 13 bases separating them. Germline CDR1 is MNHNS and CDR2 is SASEGT. The CDR3 coding sequence is TGTGCCAGCAGTGACGGGGGTAAATCGGCTTTCTTT. Residues: CASSDGGKSAFF.

The gene calls are TRBV18 and TRBJ2-2; 12 nucleotides match TRBD2. This CDR3 contains 17 residues. With V trimmed by 3 bases and J by 5 bases, 7 bases remained unmatched. Per the germline V gene, CDR1 is KGHSH and CDR2 is LQKENI. DNA for the CDR3: TGTGCCAGCTCACCGGGGACTAGCGGGCTGAGGACCGGGGAGCTGTTTTTT. Translation: CASSPGTSGLRTGELFF.

The genes are TRBV18 and TRBJ1-3, with D hard to call. The CDR3 spans 15 residues. The germline V gene encodes CDR1 KGHSH and CDR2 LQKENI. Trimming left V 1 base short and J 4 bases short, with 11 bases between. CDR3 sequence: CASSPRRGGGNTIYF. CDR3 sequence (DNA): TGTGCCAGCTCACCACGCAGAGGAGGCGGAAACACCATATATTTT.

The chain carries TRBV5-4 and TRBJ1-3; 7 positions match TRBD1. Germline V lookup: CDR1 SGHNT, CDR2 YYREEE (reference sequence). The CDR3 is made up of 14 amino acids. V gave up 4 bases and J gave up 4 bases; unmatched junction bases: 5. CDR3 amino acids: CASSRQGAGNTIYF. The CDR3 region has the DNA TGTGCCAGCAGCCGACAGGGTGCCGGAAACACCATATATTTT.

The chain carries TRBV4-2 and TRBJ2-5, with TRBD2 matching 11 bases. CDR1 and CDR2 from the germline V gene are LGHNA and YNFKEQ. J was trimmed by 2 bases and V by 4 bases; bases with no gene match: 6. The CDR3 is 16 amino acids. CDR3 in DNA: TGTGCCAGCAGCCCCTGGACTAGCGGGCTTCAAGAGACCCAGTACTTC. It translates to CASSPWTSGLQETQYF.

V gene TRBV5-1 combines with J gene TRBJ2-5, with 12 bases matching TRBD2. Looked up from germline, CDR1 is SGHRS and CDR2 is YFSETQ. The CDR3 covers 15 residues. J lost 4 bases, V lost 0 bases, and 1 base had no gene match. The CDR3 here is CASSLEGLAGETQYF. The CDR3 DNA reads TGCGCCAGCAGCTTGGAGGGACTAGCGGGAGAGACCCAGTACTTC.

In this sample, this clone turned up a few times. The sample holds other DNA sequences that translate to the same CDR3. The chain is built from TRBV6-1 and TRBJ1-5; tentatively, D is TRBD1 (6 bases). Germline CDR1 reads MNHNS; CDR2 reads SASEGT. Trimming stripped 1 base from V and 2 bases from J, with 9 bases between. The CDR3 loop spans 15 amino acids. The CDR3 DNA follows: TGTGCCAGCAGTGAAGGGGAGGGGGGCAATCAGCCCCAGCATTTT. Translated: CASSEGEGGNQPQHF.

The CDR3 loop is CASSAVSNQPQHF. Here the CDR3 DNA reads TGTGCCAGCAGTGCGGTTAGCAATCAGCCCCAGCATTTT. The chain has TRBV28 and TRBJ1-5; D is ambiguous. Per germline, CDR1 MDHEN and CDR2 SYDVKM. The CDR3 extends over 13 amino acids. V was pared by 5 bases and J by 0 bases, with 5 bases between.

The chain uses TRBV7-9 and TRBJ1-4, with D possibly matching TRBD1 (6 bases). Germline-derived CDR1 and CDR2 are SEHNR and FQNEAQ (reference sequence). The CDR3 spans 15 residues. The V and J ends lost 5 bases and 7 bases respectively, with 17 bases between them. CDR3 DNA: TGTGCCAGCAGCATCCCAGGGGTGGAGAGTGAAAAACTGTTTTTT. This codes for CASSIPGVESEKLFF.

This clone showed up just once. V and J are TRBV6-1 and TRBJ1-2, with 8 positions matching TRBD1. Germline V CDR1 and CDR2: MNHNS, SASEGT. V lost 1 base to trimming and J lost 5 bases; unmatched junction nucleotides: 6. This CDR3 is 15 amino acids long. The CDR3 sequence: CASSEGQGWVYGYTF. The CDR3 nucleotides read TGTGCCAGCAGTGAAGGACAGGGGTGGGTTTATGGCTACACCTTC.

This chain connects TRBV11-2 to TRBJ1-3, with 7 positions matching TRBD1. V gave up 1 base and J gave up 8 bases; unmatched junction bases: 5. The CDR3 is 14 amino acids. Looked up from germline, CDR1 is SGHAT and CDR2 is FQNNGV. The CDR3 region is CASSLVTGAHTIYF. DNA for the CDR3: TGTGCCAGCAGCTTAGTAACAGGGGCTCACACCATATATTTT.

This clone was detected once. This chain links TRBV3-1 (or the pseudogene TRBV3-2) with TRBJ1-4; TRBD1 is a possible D gene (6 bases). The CDR3 has 15 residues. Looked up from germline, CDR1 is LGHDT and CDR2 is YNNKEL (reference sequence). The V and J ends lost 1 base and 3 bases respectively, with 9 bases between them. The chain's CDR3 is CASSQVRGPNEKLFF. For the CDR3, the DNA is TGTGCCAGCAGCCAAGTCAGGGGCCCTAATGAAAAACTGTTTTTT.

The chain links TRBV19 to TRBJ2-5; 13 nucleotides align to TRBD2. This CDR3 comprises 15 residues. Germline V gives CDR1 LNHDA, CDR2 SQIVND (reference sequence). The J segment lost 1 base and the V segment lost 6 bases, leaving 2 bases of the junction unmatched. The CDR3 sequence is CASRRLAGGQETQYF. CDR3 nucleotide sequence: TGTGCCAGTAGAAGACTAGCGGGGGGCCAAGAGACCCAGTACTTC. Filled out from reference TRBV19 and TRBJ2-5, the complete variable domain reads DGGITQSPKYLFRKEGQNVTLSCEQNLNHDAMYWYRQDPGQGLRLIYYSQIVNDFQKGDIAEGYSVSREKKESFPLTVTSAQKNPTAFYLCASRRLAGGQETQYFGPGTRLLVL.

The V gene is TRBV2, the J gene TRBJ1-2; 8 positions match TRBD1. From germline, CDR1 is SNHLY and CDR2 FYNNEI. This CDR3 spans 15 amino acids. J gave up 2 bases and V 9 bases, and 11 bases lay outside the gene matches. CDR3: CASEDRAPLNYGYTF. The CDR3 bases are TGTGCCAGTGAGGACAGGGCCCCCCTGAACTATGGCTACACCTTC.